The T cell receptor beta chain under discussion was sequenced for a study of blood T cell repertoires in COVID-19. Overall study: T cells, B-cell-depleted T cells, or PBMCs provided the cDNA or gDNA that served as material.

Study processing details: Quantification of nucleated cells was approximated via reference gene primer amplification. Assay: immunoSEQ multiplex PCR; the TCRdb copy retains only in-frame clones and omits some. The DNA was the basis for D and trimming; V, J and clone size are from that table. Of around 200,000 clones listed, around 90% were seen once; the top ten hold about 7%. V trimming: 0 bases; J trimming: 7 bases; junction bases outside the gene matches: 3. This CDR3 has 16 residues. CDR1 is SGDLS and CDR2 is YYNGEE in the germline V gene. The count of this clone is one. This chain connects TRBV9 to TRBJ2-1; 14 bases line up with TRBD2. This sequence was found in a man aged 35 to 55 with acute or convalescent COVID-19. Sequencing input: peripheral blood. The CDR3 is CASSVGLAGGPNEQFF. CDR3 DNA sequence: TGTGCCAGCAGCGTAGGACTAGCGGGGGGGCCGAATGAGCAGTTCTTC.